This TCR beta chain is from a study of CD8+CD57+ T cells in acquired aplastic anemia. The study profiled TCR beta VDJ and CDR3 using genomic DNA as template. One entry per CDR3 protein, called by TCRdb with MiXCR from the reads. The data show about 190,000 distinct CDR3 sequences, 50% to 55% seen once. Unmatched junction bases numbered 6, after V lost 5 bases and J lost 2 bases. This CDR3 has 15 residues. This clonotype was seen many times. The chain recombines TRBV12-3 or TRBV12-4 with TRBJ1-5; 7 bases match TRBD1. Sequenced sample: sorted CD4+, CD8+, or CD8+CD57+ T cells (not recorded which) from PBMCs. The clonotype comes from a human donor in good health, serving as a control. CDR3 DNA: TGTGCCAGCAGTCTACAGGGGAATGGCAATCAGCCCCAGCATTTT. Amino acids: CASSLQGNGNQPQHF.